What follows describes a single TCR beta chain. Its target is not known. The data are from a study of blood T cells in healthy people across ages. Study results and limitations: Diversity was higher, and naive CD4+ cells more numerous, in long-lived donors than in aged donors.

Next came a second PCR, run for about 7 to 12 cycles, which used a sample-barcoded 5' primer along with a J-beta primer mix. TCRdb recomputed calls from the 5' RACE reads with MiXCR, one row per CDR3 protein. Of about 1.8 million distinct CDR3 sequences in the sample, roughly 49% were seen once. V gave up 0 bases and J gave up 7 bases, with 16 bases separating them. The CDR3 spans 14 residues. Germline V CDR1 and CDR2: DFQATT, SNEGSKA (reference sequence). The chain couples TRBV20-1 to TRBJ2-7, with a tentative D call TRBD1 (7 bases). The sequencing input was blood. This sequence was found in a woman aged 40 to 55 in good health. CDR3 coding DNA: TGCAGTGCTAGAGATACTAGGGGGCGGGGAGAGCAGTACTTC. This translates into CSARDTRGRGEQYF.